In this sample, the clone carrying this T cell receptor beta chain turned up a few times. Its antigen is unidentified. These data belong to a study of OX40 agonist ivuxolimab in advanced cancers. On the study more broadly: The patients got ivuxolimab, which is an agonistic anti-OX40 (CD134) antibody. Of the participants, approximately 40% had some prior anti-PD-1, anti-PD-L1 or anti-CTLA-4 therapy, which was allowed. Findings of the study overall: CD4+ and CD8+ T cells in blood underwent clonal expansion by week 6 at 0.1 to 3.0 mg/kg. Some patients who did not respond also had low normalized T-cell clonal expansion.

The germline V and J ends were trimmed by 5 bases and 5 bases, with 13 bases remaining between them. Germline V gives CDR1 SGHTA, CDR2 FQGTGA. The CDR3 has 14 residues. Profiling relied on immunoSEQ multiplex PCR, and the TCRdb table lists in-frame clones only, not all of them. This table holds under 40,000 clones, around 81% found once. The receptor was derived from an adult with an advanced solid tumor such as melanoma, head and neck, liver or kidney cancer. The source material was CD4+ or CD8+ T cells sorted from blood, sampled in a trial of the OX40 agonist ivuxolimab. The chain links TRBV7-3 to TRBJ2-1; TRBD1 or TRBD2 may be the D gene (6 bases each). CDR3 sequence (DNA): TGTGCCAGCAGCCCGGGGGCAACCAACAATGAGCAGTTCTTC. It is translated as CASSPGATNNEQFF.